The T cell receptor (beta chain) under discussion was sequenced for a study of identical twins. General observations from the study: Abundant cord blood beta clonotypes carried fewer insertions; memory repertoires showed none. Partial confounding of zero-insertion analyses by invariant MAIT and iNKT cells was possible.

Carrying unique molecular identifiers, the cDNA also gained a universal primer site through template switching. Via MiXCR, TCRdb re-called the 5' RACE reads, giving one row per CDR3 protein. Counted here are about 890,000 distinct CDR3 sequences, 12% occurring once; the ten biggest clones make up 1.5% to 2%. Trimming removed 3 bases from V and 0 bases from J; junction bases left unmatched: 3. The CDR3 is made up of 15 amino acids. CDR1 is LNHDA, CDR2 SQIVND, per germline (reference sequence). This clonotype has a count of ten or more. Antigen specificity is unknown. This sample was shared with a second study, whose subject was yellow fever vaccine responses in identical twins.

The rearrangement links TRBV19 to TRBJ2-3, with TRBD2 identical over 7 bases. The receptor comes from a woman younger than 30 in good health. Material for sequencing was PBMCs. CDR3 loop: CASSMKGLSTDTQYF. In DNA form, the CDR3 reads TGTGCCAGTAGTATGAAGGGACTAAGCACAGATACGCAGTATTTT. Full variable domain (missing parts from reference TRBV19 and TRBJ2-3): DGGITQSPKYLFRKEGQNVTLSCEQNLNHDAMYWYRQDPGQGLRLIYYSQIVNDFQKGDIAEGYSVSREKKESFPLTVTSAQKNPTAFYLCASSMKGLSTDTQYFGPGTRLTVL.